Following are 20 T cell receptor beta chains from one sample sequenced in a study of identical twins' blood T cells. TCRdb re-called the 5' RACE reads through MiXCR, storing one row per CDR3 protein. This table has fewer than 450,000 distinct CDR3 sequences, 25% to 35% appearing once. The sequencing sample was made of PBMCs. The receptors derive from a woman aged 18-55 years in good health.

V is TRBV29-1 and J is TRBJ1-2; TRBD1 matches at 7 bases. CDR3 length equals 13 residues. With V trimmed by 6 bases and J by 4 bases, 8 bases remained unmatched. CDR1 and CDR2 (germline): SQVTM, ANQGSEA. The CDR3 protein is CSVATGTAYGYTF. For the CDR3, the DNA is TGCAGCGTCGCCACCGGGACAGCCTATGGCTACACCTTC.

On this clonotype: Being one base from a much bigger clone, this may be a read error. V is TRBV19 and J is TRBJ2-1; D is possibly TRBD1 (5 bases). CDR1 and CDR2 from the germline V gene are LNHDA and SQIVND (reference sequence). Trimming stripped 5 bases from V and 7 bases from J, with 12 bases between. This CDR3 comprises 13 residues. CDR3 in amino acids: CASSFGALNEQFF. CDR3 nucleotides: TGTGCCAGTAGTTTTGGGGCTCTTAATGAGCAGTTCTTC.

This clonotype has a handful of counts. This may be a read error: a much more frequent sequence differs by one nucleotide. The J gene is TRBJ1-5, the V gene TRBV28, with D uncertain. CDR3 length: 13 amino acids. Germline CDR1 is MDHEN and CDR2 is SYDVKM. V was shortened by 7 bases and J by 3 bases, with 10 bases between the two germline ends. CDR3 bases: TGTGCCAGCAAGTGGCAGGCCAATCAGCCCCAGCATTTT. Translating it yields CASKWQANQPQHF.

This chain links TRBV13 with TRBJ1-4, with D perhaps TRBD1 (6 bases). Germline values: CDR1 PRHDT, CDR2 FYEKMQ (reference sequence). This CDR3 is 18 amino acids long. The V end lost 5 bases, the J end lost 0 bases, and 19 bases lay between the germline ends. This CDR3 reads CASSQGWLEHSTNEKLFF. CDR3 coding DNA: TGTGCCAGCAGCCAGGGGTGGCTAGAACACTCAACTAATGAAAAACTGTTTTTT.

This clonotype came up many times. The rearrangement links TRBV20-1 to TRBJ2-3; D is uncertain. The length of the CDR3 is 13 residues. The V gene lost 3 bases and the J gene lost 0 bases, with 7 bases spanning the gap. The germline CDR1 and CDR2 sequences are DFQATT and SNEGSKA (reference sequence). The CDR3 DNA reads as TGCAGTGCTAGGTTCAGTAGCACAGATACGCAGTATTTT. Its translation is CSARFSSTDTQYF.

J is TRBJ2-5 and V is TRBV29-1, with D unresolved. Germline V gene sequence: CDR1 SQVTM, CDR2 ANQGSEA. This CDR3 has 16 residues. The V end lost 2 bases, the J end lost 2 bases, and 18 bases lay between the germline ends. The CDR3 DNA reads as TGCAGCGTTGAAATGAAGGCGACTTGGTTTCAAGAGACCCAGTACTTC. It translates to CSVEMKATWFQETQYF.

The chain is built from TRBV29-1 and TRBJ1-4; D remains unclear. The V gene lost 7 bases and the J gene lost 2 bases, with 11 bases spanning the gap. The CDR3 has 13 amino acids. Germline V gene data show CDR1 as SQVTM and CDR2 as ANQGSEA. The CDR3 DNA reads TGCAGCGCTGCATCAGATACTAATGAAAAACTGTTTTTT. As protein: CSAASDTNEKLFF. The complete variable domain, with remaining parts taken from reference TRBV29-1 and TRBJ1-4, reads SAVISQKPSRDICQRGTSLTIQCQVDSQVTMMFWYRQQPGQSLTLIATANQGSEATYESGFVIDKFPISRPNLTFSTLTVSNMSPEDSSIYLCSAASDTNEKLFFGSGTQLSVL.

Of note for this clonotype: The junction does not match germline at one end; this may be a read error. The chain recombines TRBV5-1 with TRBJ1-3, with a weak D call TRBD1 (5 bases). Per germline, CDR1 SGHRS and CDR2 YFSETQ. The CDR3 loop spans 13 amino acids. CDR3 residues: CSSRVNTGNTIYF. CDR3 in DNA: TGCTCCAGCAGGGTAAATACTGGAAACACCATATATTTT.

The chain carries TRBV20-1 and TRBJ2-1; maybe TRBD2 (7 bases). V gave up 3 bases and J gave up 6 bases, with 12 bases separating them. Germline lookup yields CDR1 DFQATT and CDR2 SNEGSKA (reference sequence). The CDR3 covers 13 residues. CDR3 coding DNA: TGCAGTGCTAGTGGCGGGGGCGGCAATGAGCAGTTCTTC. This codes for CSASGGGGNEQFF.

The chain combines TRBV28 with TRBJ2-7, with 9 bases matching TRBD2. V dropped 3 bases and J dropped 2; count of bases not matched to a gene: 11. The CDR3 contains 17 residues. Germline V lookup: CDR1 MDHEN, CDR2 SYDVKM. The CDR3 loop is CASSFGSLASGTYEQYF. The CDR3 coding sequence is TGTGCCAGCAGTTTTGGTTCGTTGGCTAGCGGGACCTACGAGCAGTACTTC.

The chain uses TRBV20-1 and TRBJ2-7; no reliable D call. This CDR3 is built from 12 residues. Per germline, CDR1 DFQATT and CDR2 SNEGSKA (reference sequence). V was shortened by 1 base and J by 5 bases, with 9 bases between the two germline ends. The CDR3 DNA reads as TGCAGTGCTAGAGGCCTGATGGACGAGCAGTACTTC. It specifies CSARGLMDEQYF.

The chain links TRBV15 to TRBJ1-2; no clear D gene. The CDR3 contains 14 residues. The V gene's germline CDR1 is LNHNV and CDR2 YYDKDF (reference sequence). Deletions cut 0 bases from V and 7 bases from J, with 12 bases between. As DNA, the CDR3 is TGTGCCACCAGCAGAGATCAGACAAATACTGGCTACACCTTC. Its translation is CATSRDQTNTGYTF.

The rearrangement uses TRBV5-1 and TRBJ1-1; 8 nucleotides match TRBD1. This CDR3 comprises 14 residues. The V gene's germline CDR1 is SGHRS and CDR2 YFSETQ. With V trimmed by 5 bases and J by 6 bases, 9 bases remained unmatched. The chain's CDR3 is CASRRTGTIPEAFF. DNA of the CDR3: TGCGCCAGCAGACGGACAGGGACCATTCCTGAAGCTTTCTTT.

In this sample, this clonotype turned up a few times. The gene calls are TRBV3-1 and TRBJ2-7, with TRBD2 identical over 7 bases. Germline CDR1 is LGHDT and CDR2 is YNNKEL (reference sequence). This CDR3 comprises 15 residues. The J segment lost 2 bases and the V segment lost 5 bases, leaving 9 bases of the junction unmatched. The CDR3 DNA is TGTGCCAGCAGCAGTATAAGCGGGAACACCTACGAGCAGTACTTC. Residues: CASSSISGNTYEQYF.

The V and J genes are TRBV29-1 and TRBJ2-5; possibly TRBD1 for D (6 bases). Per germline, CDR1 SQVTM and CDR2 ANQGSEA. The CDR3 runs to 14 residues. CDR3 coding DNA: TGCAGTGGGCGAAGACAGGACAGCTTTGGGACCCAGTACTTC. It specifies CSGRRQDSFGTQYF.

The gene calls are TRBV4-3 and TRBJ1-1; 7 bases map to TRBD1. The V gene end was trimmed by 1 base and the J gene end by 1 base; junction bases not matched to a gene: 9. Germline V gene data show CDR1 as LGHNA and CDR2 as YSLEER. This CDR3 comprises 17 residues. The CDR3 DNA follows: TGCGCCAGCAGCCAAGCCCCGGCGAGACAGGGGAACACTGAAGCTTTCTTT. Protein product: CASSQAPARQGNTEAFF.

The V and J genes are TRBV25-1 and TRBJ2-7, with 7 bases fitting TRBD1. CDR3 size: 16 residues. In germline, CDR1 is MGHDK, CDR2 SYGVNS. The junction had 9 bases not matched to a gene; V was cut back by 3 bases and J by 1 base. The CDR3 DNA follows: TGTGCCAGCAGTGAGCATAAACAGGGGCTGTCCTACGAGCAGTACTTC. Translated: CASSEHKQGLSYEQYF.

This clonotype was seen at least ten times. The J gene is TRBJ1-3, the V gene TRBV29-1; D remains ambiguous. This CDR3 comprises 12 residues. With 4 bases removed from V and 4 bases from J, the gap between germline ends came to 8 bases. Germline V gene lookup returns CDR1 SQVTM and CDR2 ANQGSEA. CDR3 in DNA: TGCAGCGTTGGCTCAGACGGAAACACCATATATTTT. As protein: CSVGSDGNTIYF. Using reference TRBV29-1 and TRBJ1-3 for the parts outside the CDR3, the full variable domain is SAVISQKPSRDICQRGTSLTIQCQVDSQVTMMFWYRQQPGQSLTLIATANQGSEATYESGFVIDKFPISRPNLTFSTLTVSNMSPEDSSIYLCSVGSDGNTIYFGEGSWLTVV.

J is TRBJ2-1 and V is TRBV10-3, with 10 bases matching TRBD2. CDR3 length equals 14 residues. The J segment lost 5 bases and the V segment lost 5 bases, leaving 3 bases of the junction unmatched. Germline CDR1 reads ENHRY; CDR2 reads SYGVKD. CDR3 DNA sequence: TGTGCCATCAGTAGCGGGAGGGAAAACAATGAGCAGTTCTTC. Amino acids: CAISSGRENNEQFF.

This clonotype was observed many times. The chain's CDR3 is CSVDDTAGTSGRPRDTQYF. The CDR3 nucleotides are TGCAGCGTTGACGATACCGCCGGGACTAGCGGGAGGCCGCGGGATACGCAGTATTTT. V gene TRBV29-1 combines with J gene TRBJ2-3, with 15 positions matching TRBD2. The germline V gene has CDR1 SQVTM and CDR2 ANQGSEA. This CDR3 contains 19 residues. The J segment lost 6 bases and the V segment lost 3 bases, leaving 16 bases of the junction unmatched.